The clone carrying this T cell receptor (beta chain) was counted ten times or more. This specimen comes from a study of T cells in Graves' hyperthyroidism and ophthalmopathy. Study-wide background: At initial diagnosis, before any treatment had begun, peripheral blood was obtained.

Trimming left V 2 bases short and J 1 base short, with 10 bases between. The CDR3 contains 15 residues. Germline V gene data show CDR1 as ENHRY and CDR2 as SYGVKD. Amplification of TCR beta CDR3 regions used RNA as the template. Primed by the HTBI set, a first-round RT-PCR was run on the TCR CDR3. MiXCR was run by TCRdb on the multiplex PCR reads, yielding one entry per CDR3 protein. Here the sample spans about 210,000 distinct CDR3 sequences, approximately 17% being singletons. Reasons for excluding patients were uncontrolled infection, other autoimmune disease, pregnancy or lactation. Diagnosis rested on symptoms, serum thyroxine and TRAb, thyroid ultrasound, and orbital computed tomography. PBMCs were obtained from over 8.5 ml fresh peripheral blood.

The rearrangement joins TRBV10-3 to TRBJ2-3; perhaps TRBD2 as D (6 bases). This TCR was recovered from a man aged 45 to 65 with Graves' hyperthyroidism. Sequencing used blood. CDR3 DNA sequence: TGTGCCATCAGTGAGAGAGCGGGTCGCACAGATACGCAGTATTTT. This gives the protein CAISERAGRTDTQYF.